What follows is one T cell receptor (beta chain) and its context. The antigen is not known. Breast cancer patients provided tissue from their axillary draining lymph nodes. CDR1 and CDR2 (germline): SGHTA, FQGNSA. This CDR3 is 15 amino acids long. J gave up 3 bases and V 5 bases, and 5 bases lay outside the gene matches. This sample is part of a study of breast tumors, draining lymph nodes, adjacent tissues. Study-level points and caveats: Compared with basal-like, luminal-like tumors shared significantly more repertoire with nontumor tissue.

A single record per CDR3 protein comes from TCRdb applying MiXCR to the multiplex PCR reads. The sample holds about 100,000 distinct CDR3 sequences, approximately 21% seen once. This TCR derives from a female donor with breast cancer. Some clones in this sample may be carry-over from other donors' samples. The chain couples TRBV7-2 to TRBJ2-7; 12 positions match TRBD2. Material for sequencing was axillary lymph node tissue. CDR3 protein: CASSPTSGGLYEQYV. For the CDR3, the DNA is TGTGCCAGCAGCCCAACTAGCGGGGGGCTCTACGAGCAGTACGTC.